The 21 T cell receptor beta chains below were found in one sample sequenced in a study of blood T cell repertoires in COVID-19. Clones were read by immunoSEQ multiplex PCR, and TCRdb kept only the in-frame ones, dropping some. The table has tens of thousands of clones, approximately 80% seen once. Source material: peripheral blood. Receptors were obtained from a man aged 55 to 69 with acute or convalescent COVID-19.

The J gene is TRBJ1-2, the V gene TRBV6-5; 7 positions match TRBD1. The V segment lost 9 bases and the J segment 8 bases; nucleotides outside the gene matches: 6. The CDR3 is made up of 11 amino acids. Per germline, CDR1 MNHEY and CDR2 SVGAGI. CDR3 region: CASSQGNGYTF. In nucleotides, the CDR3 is TGTGCCAGTTCACAGGGGAACGGCTACACCTTC.

The CDR3 DNA is TGTGCCAGCAGTAATCAGATGAACACTGAAGCTTTCTTT. It specifies CASSNQMNTEAFF. This chain links TRBV7-6 with TRBJ1-1; D gene ambiguous. Germline-derived CDR1 and CDR2 are SGHVS and FNYEAQ. V shed 6 bases and J shed 0 bases, with 8 bases lying between them. The CDR3 has 13 amino acids.

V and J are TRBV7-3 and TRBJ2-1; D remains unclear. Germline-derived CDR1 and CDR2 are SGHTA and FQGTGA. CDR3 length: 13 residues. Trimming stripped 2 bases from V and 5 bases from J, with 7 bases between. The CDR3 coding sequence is TGTGCCAGCAGCTTAGGCCATAACAATGAGCAGTTCTTC. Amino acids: CASSLGHNNEQFF.

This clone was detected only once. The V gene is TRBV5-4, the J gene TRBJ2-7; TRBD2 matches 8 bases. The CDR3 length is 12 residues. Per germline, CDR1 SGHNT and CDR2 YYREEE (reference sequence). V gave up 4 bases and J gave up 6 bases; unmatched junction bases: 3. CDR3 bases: TGTGCCAGCAGCCTTGGGACTAGCGAGCAGTACTTC. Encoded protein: CASSLGTSEQYF.

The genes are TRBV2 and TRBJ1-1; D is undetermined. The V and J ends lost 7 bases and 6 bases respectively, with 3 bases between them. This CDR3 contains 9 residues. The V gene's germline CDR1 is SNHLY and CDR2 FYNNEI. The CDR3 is CASTPEAFF. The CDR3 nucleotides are TGTGCCAGCACTCCTGAAGCTTTCTTT.

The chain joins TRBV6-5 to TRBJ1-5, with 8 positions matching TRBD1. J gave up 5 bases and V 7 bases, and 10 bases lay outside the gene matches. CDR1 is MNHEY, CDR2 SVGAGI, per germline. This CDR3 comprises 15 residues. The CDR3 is CASIQGLTGDQPQHF. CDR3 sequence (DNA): TGTGCCAGCATCCAAGGATTGACAGGGGATCAGCCCCAGCATTTT.

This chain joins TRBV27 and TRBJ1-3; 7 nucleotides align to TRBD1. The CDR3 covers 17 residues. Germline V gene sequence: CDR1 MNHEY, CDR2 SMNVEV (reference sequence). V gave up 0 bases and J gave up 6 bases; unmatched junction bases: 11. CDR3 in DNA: TGTGCCAGCAGTTTATCGTCGACAGGGAATCTTTTAAACACCATATATTTT. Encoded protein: CASSLSSTGNLLNTIYF.

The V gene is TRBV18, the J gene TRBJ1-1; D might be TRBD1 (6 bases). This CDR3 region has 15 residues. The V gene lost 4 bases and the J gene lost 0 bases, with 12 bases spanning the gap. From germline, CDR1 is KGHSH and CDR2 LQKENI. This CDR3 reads CASSLIQGVNTEAFF. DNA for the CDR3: TGTGCCAGCTCACTAATACAGGGAGTGAACACTGAAGCTTTCTTT.

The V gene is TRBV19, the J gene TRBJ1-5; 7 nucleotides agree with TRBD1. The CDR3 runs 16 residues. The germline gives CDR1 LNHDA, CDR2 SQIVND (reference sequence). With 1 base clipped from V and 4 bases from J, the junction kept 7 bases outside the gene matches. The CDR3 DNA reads TGTGCCAGTAGTATAGGGACAGGAATTTATAATCAGCCCCAGCATTTT. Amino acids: CASSIGTGIYNQPQHF. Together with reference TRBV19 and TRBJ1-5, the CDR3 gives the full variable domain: DGGITQSPKYLFRKEGQNVTLSCEQNLNHDAMYWYRQDPGQGLRLIYYSQIVNDFQKGDIAEGYSVSREKKESFPLTVTSAQKNPTAFYLCASSIGTGIYNQPQHFGDGTRLSIL.

The CDR3 DNA sequence: TGTGCCAGCAGCCTGAATAGGGGCGAGCAGTACTTC. Protein: CASSLNRGEQYF. V and J are TRBV14 and TRBJ2-7, with D possibly matching TRBD1 (5 bases). Trimming took 4 bases from V and 6 from J, leaving 10 bases between them. CDR3 length equals 12 residues. Per germline, CDR1 SGHDN and CDR2 FVKESK. The entire variable domain, with the rest obtained from reference TRBV14 and TRBJ2-7, is as follows: EAGVTQFPSHSVIEKGQTVTLRCDPISGHDNLYWYRRVMGKEIKFLLHFVKESKQDESGMPNNRFLAERTGGTYSTLKVQPAELEDSGVYFCASSLNRGEQYFGPGTRLTVT.

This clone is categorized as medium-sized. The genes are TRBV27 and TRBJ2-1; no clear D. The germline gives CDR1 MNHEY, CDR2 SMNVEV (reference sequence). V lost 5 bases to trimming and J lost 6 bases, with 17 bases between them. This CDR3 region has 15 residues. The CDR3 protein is CASSPDFHESNEQFF. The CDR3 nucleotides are TGTGCCAGCAGTCCAGACTTCCATGAGAGCAATGAGCAGTTCTTC.

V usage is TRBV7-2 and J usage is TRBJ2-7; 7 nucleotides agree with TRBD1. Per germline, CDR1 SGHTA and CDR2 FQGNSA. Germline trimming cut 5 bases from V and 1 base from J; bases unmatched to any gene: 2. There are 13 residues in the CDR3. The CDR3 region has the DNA TGTGCCAGCAGCAAGGGACAGTCCTACGAGCAGTACTTC. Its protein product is CASSKGQSYEQYF.

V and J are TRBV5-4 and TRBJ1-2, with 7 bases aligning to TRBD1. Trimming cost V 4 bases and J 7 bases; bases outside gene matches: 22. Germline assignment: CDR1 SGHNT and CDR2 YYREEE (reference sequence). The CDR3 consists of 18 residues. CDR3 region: CASSPLAPGTAATSGYTF. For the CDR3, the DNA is TGTGCCAGCAGCCCCCTGGCACCCGGGACAGCGGCGACATCTGGCTACACCTTC.

CDR3 nucleotide sequence: TGTGCCAGCAGTGGGGACAATCCTGGCTACACCTTC. It encodes CASSGDNPGYTF. This chain connects TRBV2 to TRBJ1-2, with D perhaps TRBD1 (6 bases). Germline V gives CDR1 SNHLY, CDR2 FYNNEI. The germline V and J ends were trimmed by 4 bases and 7 bases, with 10 bases remaining between them. The CDR3 totals 12 residues. Supplemented by reference TRBV2 and TRBJ1-2, the full variable domain reads EPEVTQTPSHQVTQMGQEVILRCVPISNHLYFYWYRQILGQKVEFLVSFYNNEISEKSEIFDDQFSVERPDGSNFTLKIRSTKLEDSAMYFCASSGDNPGYTFGSGTRLTVV.

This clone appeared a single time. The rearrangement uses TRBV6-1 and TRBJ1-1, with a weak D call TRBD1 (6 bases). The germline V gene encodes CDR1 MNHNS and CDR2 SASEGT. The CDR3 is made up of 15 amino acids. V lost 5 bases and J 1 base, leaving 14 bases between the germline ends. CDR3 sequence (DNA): TGTGCCAGCAGTCAGCATAGGACAGCGAACACTGAAGCTTTCTTT. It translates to CASSQHRTANTEAFF.

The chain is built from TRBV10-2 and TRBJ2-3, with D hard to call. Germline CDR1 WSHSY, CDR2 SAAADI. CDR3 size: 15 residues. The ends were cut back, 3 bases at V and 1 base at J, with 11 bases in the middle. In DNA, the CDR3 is TGCGCCAGCAGTGATTTGAGAGAGGGCACAGATACGCAGTATTTT. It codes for CASSDLREGTDTQYF.

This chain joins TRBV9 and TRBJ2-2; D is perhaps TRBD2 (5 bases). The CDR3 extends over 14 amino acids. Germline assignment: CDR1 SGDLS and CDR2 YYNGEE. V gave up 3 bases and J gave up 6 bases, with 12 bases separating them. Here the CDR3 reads CASSARVTSGELFF. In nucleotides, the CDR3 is TGTGCCAGCAGCGCGAGGGTGACGTCCGGGGAGCTGTTTTTT.

Here the CDR3 reads CASSGQRAYEQYF. The CDR3 bases are TGTGCCAGCAGTGGACAACGAGCCTACGAGCAGTACTTC. The chain employs TRBV12-3 or TRBV12-4 and TRBJ2-7, with D possibly TRBD1 on 5 matching bases. Trimming took 5 bases from V and 2 from J, leaving 10 bases between them. The CDR3 runs to 13 residues.

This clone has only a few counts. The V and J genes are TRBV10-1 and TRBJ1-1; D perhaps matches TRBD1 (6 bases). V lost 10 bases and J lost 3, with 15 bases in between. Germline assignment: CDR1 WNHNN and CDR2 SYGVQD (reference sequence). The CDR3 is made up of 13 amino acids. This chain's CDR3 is CATANRVYTEAFF. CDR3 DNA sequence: TGCGCCACTGCAAACAGGGTGTACACTGAAGCTTTCTTT.

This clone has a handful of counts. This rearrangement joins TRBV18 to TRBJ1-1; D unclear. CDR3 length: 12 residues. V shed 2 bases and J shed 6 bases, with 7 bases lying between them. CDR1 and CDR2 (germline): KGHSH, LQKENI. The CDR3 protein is CASSPEVAEAFF. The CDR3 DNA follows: TGTGCCAGCTCACCAGAGGTTGCTGAAGCTTTCTTT.

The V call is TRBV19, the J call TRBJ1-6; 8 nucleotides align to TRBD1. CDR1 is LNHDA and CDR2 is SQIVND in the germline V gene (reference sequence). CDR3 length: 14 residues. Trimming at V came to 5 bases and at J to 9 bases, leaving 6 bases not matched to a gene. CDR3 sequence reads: CASSATGVGSPLHF. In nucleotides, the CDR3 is TGTGCCAGTAGTGCGACAGGGGTGGGTTCACCCCTCCACTTT.